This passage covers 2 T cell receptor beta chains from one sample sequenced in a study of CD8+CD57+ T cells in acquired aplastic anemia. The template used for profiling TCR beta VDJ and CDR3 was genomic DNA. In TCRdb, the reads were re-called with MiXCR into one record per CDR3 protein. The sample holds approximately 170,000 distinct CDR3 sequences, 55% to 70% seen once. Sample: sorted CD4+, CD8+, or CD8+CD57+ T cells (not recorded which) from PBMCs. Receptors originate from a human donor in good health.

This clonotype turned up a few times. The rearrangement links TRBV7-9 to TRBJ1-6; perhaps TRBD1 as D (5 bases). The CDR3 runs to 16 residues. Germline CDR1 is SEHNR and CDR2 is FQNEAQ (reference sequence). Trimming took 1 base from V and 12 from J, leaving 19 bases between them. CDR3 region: CASSLEYSGMKGPLHF. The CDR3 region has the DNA TGTGCCAGCAGCTTAGAGTATTCAGGGATGAAGGGACCCCTCCACTTT.

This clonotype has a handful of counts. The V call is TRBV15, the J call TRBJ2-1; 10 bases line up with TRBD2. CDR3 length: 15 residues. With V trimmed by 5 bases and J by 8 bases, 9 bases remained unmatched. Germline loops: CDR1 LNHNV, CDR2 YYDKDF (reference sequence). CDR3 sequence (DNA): TGTGCCACCAGCCTTAGGGGACTAGCGATTCATGAGCAGTTCTTC. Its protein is CATSLRGLAIHEQFF.